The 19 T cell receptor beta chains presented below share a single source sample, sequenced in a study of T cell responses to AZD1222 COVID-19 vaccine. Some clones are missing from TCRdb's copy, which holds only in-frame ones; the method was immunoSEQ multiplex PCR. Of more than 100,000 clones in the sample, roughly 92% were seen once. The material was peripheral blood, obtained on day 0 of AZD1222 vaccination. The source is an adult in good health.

CDR3 DNA: TGTGCCAGTCATCTCCGGGTGACTAGTTTTTTAGATACGCAGTATTTT. This translates into CASHLRVTSFLDTQYF. The chain is built from TRBV5-4 and TRBJ2-3; D is possibly TRBD2 (6 bases). The CDR3 sequence is 16 residues long. Germline assignment: CDR1 SGHNT and CDR2 YYREEE (reference sequence). Trimming removed 8 bases from V and 5 bases from J, with 24 bases in between.

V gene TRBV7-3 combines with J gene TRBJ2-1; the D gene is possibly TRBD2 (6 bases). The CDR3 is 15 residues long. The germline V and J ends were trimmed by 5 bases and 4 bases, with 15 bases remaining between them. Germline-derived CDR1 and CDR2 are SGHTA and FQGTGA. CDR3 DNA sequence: TGTGCCAGCAGCAGTACCGGGACTGGGTACAATGAGCAGTTCTTC. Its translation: CASSSTGTGYNEQFF.

The CDR3 DNA follows: TGTGCCAGCAGCCAGAAGGGGGTTAATCAGCCCCAGCATTTT. This encodes CASSQKGVNQPQHF. The V gene is TRBV3-1 (or the pseudogene TRBV3-2), the J gene TRBJ1-5, with D perhaps matching TRBD1 (6 bases). This CDR3 is 14 amino acids long. The V and J ends lost 3 bases and 4 bases respectively, with 10 bases between them. From germline, CDR1 is LGHDT and CDR2 YNNKEL (reference sequence).

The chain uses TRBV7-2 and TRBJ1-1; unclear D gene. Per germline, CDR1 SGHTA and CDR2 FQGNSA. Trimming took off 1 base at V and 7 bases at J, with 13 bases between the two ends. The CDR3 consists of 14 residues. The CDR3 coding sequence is TGTGCCAGCAGCTTAGTTTTTCTGGGCCTTGAAGCTTTCTTT. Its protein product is CASSLVFLGLEAFF.

Here the CDR3 DNA reads TGCAGCGTGGGGAACCGGGGGTCGAACACTGAAGCTTTCTTT. Translated: CSVGNRGSNTEAFF. The chain links TRBV29-1 to TRBJ1-1, with TRBD1 as a possible D gene (5 bases). Germline V gene sequence: CDR1 SQVTM, CDR2 ANQGSEA. V was trimmed by 6 bases and J by 1 base, leaving 15 bases between them. The CDR3 length is 14 residues.

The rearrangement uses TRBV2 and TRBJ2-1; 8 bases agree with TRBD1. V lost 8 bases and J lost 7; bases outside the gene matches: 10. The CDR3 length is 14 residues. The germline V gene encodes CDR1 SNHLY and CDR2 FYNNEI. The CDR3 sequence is CASFRGQGLNEQFF. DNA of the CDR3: TGTGCCAGCTTCCGAGGACAGGGACTTAATGAGCAGTTCTTC.

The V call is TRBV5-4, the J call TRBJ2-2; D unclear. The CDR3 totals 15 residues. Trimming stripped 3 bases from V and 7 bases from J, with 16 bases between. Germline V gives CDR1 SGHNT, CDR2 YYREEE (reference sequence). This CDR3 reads CASSSKTSGVGELFF. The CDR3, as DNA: TGTGCCAGCAGCTCTAAAACCTCCGGCGTCGGGGAGCTGTTTTTT.

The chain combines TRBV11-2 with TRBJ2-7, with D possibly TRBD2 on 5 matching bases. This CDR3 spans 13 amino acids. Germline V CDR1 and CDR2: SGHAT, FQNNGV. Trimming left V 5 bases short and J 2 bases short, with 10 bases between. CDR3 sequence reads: CASSTGSAYEQYF. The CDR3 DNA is TGTGCCAGCAGCACGGGGTCCGCCTACGAGCAGTACTTC.

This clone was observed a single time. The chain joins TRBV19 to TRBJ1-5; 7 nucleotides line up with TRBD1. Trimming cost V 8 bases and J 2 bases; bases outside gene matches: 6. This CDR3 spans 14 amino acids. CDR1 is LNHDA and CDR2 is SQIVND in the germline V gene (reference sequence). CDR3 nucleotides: TGTGCCAGTTGCGACAGGGCTGGCAATCAGCCCCAGCATTTT. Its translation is CASCDRAGNQPQHF.

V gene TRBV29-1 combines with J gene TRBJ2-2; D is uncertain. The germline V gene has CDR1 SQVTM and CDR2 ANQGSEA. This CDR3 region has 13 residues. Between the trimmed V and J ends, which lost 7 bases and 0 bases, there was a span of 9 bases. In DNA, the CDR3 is TGCAGCGGGCAGATGGCGAACACCGGGGAGCTGTTTTTT. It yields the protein CSGQMANTGELFF.

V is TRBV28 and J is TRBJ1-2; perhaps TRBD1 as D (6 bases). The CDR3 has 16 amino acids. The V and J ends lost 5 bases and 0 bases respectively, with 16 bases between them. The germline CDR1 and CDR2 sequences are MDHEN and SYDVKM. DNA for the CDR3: TGTGCCAGCAGTCCTGGACAGCCTACATCTAACTATGGCTACACCTTC. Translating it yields CASSPGQPTSNYGYTF.

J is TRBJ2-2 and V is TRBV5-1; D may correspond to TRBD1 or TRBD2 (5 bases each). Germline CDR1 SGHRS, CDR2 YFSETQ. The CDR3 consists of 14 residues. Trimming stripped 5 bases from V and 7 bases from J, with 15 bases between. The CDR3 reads CASRPGARGGELFF. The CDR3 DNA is TGCGCCAGCAGGCCCGGGGCCAGAGGCGGGGAGCTGTTTTTT.

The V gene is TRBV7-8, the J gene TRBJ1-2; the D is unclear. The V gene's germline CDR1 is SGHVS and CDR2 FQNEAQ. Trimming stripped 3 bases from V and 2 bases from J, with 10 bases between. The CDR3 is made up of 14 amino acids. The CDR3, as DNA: TGTGCCAGCAGCTTCCGGACGGCCAACTATGGCTACACCTTC. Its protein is CASSFRTANYGYTF.

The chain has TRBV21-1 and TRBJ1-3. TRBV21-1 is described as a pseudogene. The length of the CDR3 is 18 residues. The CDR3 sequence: CASSKDPVSKGSGNTIYF. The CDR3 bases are TGTGCCAGCAGCAAAGACCCGGTTTCAAAAGGCTCTGGAAACACCATATATTTT.

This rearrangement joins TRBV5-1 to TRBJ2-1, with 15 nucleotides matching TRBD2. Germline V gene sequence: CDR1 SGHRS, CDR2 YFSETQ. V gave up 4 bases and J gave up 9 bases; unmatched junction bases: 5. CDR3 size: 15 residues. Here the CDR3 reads CASSPGLAGGSEQFF. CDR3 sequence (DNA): TGCGCCAGCAGCCCGGGACTAGCGGGGGGTTCTGAGCAGTTCTTC.

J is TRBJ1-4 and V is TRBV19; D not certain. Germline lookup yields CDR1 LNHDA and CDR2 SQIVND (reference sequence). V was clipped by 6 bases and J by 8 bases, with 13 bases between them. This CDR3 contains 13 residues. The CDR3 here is CASRRGVLEKLFF. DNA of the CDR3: TGTGCCAGTAGGCGTGGGGTTCTAGAAAAACTGTTTTTT.

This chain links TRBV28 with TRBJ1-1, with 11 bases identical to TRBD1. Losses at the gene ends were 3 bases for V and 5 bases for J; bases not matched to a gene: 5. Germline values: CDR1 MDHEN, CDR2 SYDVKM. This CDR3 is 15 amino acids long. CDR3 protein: CASSFPGQGVTEAFF. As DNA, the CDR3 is TGTGCCAGCAGTTTTCCGGGACAGGGGGTTACTGAAGCTTTCTTT.

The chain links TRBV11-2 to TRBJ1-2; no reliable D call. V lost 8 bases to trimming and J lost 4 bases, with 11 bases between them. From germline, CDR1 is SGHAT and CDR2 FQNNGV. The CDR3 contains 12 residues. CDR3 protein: CASCCSSYGYTF. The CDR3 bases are TGTGCCAGCTGTTGCAGCTCCTATGGCTACACCTTC.

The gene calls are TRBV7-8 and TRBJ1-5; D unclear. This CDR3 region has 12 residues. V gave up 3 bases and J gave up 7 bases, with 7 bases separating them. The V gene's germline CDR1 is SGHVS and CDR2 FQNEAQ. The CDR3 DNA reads TGTGCCAGCAGCTTCCCCTTCCAGCCCCAGCATTTT. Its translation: CASSFPFQPQHF.